Sequencing of this T cell receptor (beta chain) was carried out in a study of technical replicates of blood from several donors. CDR3 length: 12 amino acids. Germline CDR1 reads SGHAT; CDR2 reads FQNNGV. With 5 bases removed from V and 6 bases from J, the gap between germline ends came to 10 bases. Clones were read by immunoSEQ multiplex PCR, and TCRdb kept only the in-frame ones, dropping some. The sample lists roughly 61,000 clones, less than 98% occurring once. Sequenced input: T cells isolated from PBMCs. The chain links TRBV11-2 to TRBJ1-2; D ambiguous. The clonotype originates from a human donor in good health. The CDR3 loop reads CASSLAVDGYTF. The CDR3, as DNA: TGTGCCAGCAGCCTTGCGGTAGATGGCTACACCTTC.